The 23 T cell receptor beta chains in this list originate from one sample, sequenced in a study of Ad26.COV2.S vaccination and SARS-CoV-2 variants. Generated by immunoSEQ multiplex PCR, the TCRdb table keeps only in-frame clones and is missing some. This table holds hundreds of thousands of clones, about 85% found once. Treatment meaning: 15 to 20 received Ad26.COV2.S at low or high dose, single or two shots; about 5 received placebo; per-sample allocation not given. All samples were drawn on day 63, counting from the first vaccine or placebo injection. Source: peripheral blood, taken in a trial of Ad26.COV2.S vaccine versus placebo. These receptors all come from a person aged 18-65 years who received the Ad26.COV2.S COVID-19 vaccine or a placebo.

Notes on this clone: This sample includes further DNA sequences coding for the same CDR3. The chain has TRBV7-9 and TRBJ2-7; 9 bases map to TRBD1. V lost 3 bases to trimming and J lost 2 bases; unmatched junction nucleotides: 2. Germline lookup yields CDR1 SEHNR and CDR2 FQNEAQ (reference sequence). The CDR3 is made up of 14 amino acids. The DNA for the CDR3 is TGTGCCAGCAGCTTTGGACAGGGGCCCTACGAGCAGTACTTC. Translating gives CASSFGQGPYEQYF.

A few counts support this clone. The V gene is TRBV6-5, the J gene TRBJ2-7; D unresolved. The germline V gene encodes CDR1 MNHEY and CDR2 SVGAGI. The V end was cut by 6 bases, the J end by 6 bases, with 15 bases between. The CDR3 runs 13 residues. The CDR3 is CASSTPQNSEQYF. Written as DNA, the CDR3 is TGTGCCAGCAGCACCCCACAGAATTCCGAGCAGTACTTC.

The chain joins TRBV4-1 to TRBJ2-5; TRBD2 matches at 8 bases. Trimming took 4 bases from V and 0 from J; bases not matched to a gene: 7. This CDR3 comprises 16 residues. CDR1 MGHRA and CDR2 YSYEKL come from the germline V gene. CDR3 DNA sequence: TGCGCCAGCAGCCTCCGGGGTAGCGGGAACCAAGAGACCCAGTACTTC. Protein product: CASSLRGSGNQETQYF.

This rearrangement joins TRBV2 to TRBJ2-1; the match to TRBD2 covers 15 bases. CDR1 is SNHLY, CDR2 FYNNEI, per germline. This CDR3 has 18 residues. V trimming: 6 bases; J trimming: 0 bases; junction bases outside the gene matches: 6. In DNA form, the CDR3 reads TGTGCCAGCAGGGGACTAGCGGGGGGCCAAAGCTCCTACAATGAGCAGTTCTTC. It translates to CASRGLAGGQSSYNEQFF.

Here the CDR3 reads CASSLDGRGGNTEAFF. The CDR3 DNA reads as TGTGCCAGCAGCTTAGATGGGAGGGGGGGAAACACTGAAGCTTTCTTT. The chain combines TRBV11-3 with TRBJ1-1; tentatively, D is TRBD1 (6 bases). The CDR3 is 16 amino acids. Per germline, CDR1 SGHNT and CDR2 YENEEA. Trimming stripped 0 bases from V and 2 bases from J, with 13 bases between. The entire variable domain, with the rest obtained from reference TRBV11-3 and TRBJ1-1, is as follows: EAGVVQSPRYKIIEKKQPVAFWCNPISGHNTLYWYLQNLGQGPELLIRYENEEAVDDSQLPKDRFSAERLKGVDSTLKIQPAELGDSAVYLCASSLDGRGGNTEAFFGQGTRLTVV.

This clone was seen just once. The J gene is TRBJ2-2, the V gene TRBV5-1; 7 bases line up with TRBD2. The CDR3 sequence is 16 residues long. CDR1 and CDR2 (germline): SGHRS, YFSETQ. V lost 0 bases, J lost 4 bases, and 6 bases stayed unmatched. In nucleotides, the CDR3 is TGCGCCAGCAGCTTGGTCGCTAGCGGCATCACCGGGGAGCTGTTTTTT. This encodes CASSLVASGITGELFF.

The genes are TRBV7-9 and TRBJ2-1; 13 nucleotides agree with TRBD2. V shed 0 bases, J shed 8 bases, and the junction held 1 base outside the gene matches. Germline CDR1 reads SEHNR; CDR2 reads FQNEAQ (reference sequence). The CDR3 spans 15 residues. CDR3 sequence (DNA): TGTGCCAGCAGCTTAGCGGGACTAGCGGGATATGAGCAGTTCTTC. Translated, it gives CASSLAGLAGYEQFF.

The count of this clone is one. The CDR3 loop reads CASSLTGVDIQYF. The CDR3, as DNA: TGTGCCAGCAGCTTGACAGGGGTTGACATTCAGTACTTC. The V and J genes are TRBV13 and TRBJ2-4; 8 bases match TRBD1. Germline V gene sequence: CDR1 PRHDT, CDR2 FYEKMQ (reference sequence). The CDR3 sequence is 13 residues long. The junction had 3 bases not matched to a gene; V was cut back by 3 bases and J by 8 bases.

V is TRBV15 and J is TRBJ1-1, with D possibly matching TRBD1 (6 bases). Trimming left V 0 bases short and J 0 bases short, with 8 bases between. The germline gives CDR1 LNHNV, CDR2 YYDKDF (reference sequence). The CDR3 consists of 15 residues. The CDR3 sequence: CATSRERGMNTEAFF. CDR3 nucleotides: TGTGCCACCAGCAGAGAAAGGGGGATGAACACTGAAGCTTTCTTT.

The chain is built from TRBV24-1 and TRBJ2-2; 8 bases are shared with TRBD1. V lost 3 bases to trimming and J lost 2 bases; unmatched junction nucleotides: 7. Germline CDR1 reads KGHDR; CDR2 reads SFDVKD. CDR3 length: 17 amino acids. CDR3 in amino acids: CATSDPVDRDNTGELFF. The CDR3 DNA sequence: TGTGCCACCAGTGATCCCGTGGACAGGGATAACACCGGGGAGCTGTTTTTT.

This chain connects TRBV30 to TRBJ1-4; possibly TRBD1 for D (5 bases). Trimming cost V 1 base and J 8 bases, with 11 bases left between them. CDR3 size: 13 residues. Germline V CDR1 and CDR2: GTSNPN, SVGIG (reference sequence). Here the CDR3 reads CAWSGQGGEKLFF. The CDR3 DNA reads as TGTGCCTGGAGTGGGCAGGGAGGGGAAAAACTGTTTTTT.

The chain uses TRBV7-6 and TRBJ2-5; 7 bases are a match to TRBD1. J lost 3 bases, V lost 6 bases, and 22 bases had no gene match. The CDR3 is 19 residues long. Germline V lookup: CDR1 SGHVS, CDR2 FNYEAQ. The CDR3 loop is CASSSLSGLGQKIKETQYF. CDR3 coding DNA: TGTGCCAGCAGTTCCCTATCGGGGTTGGGACAGAAGATAAAAGAGACCCAGTACTTC.

The CDR3: CASSAALEKYYNEQFF. CDR3 DNA: TGTGCCAGCAGCGCGGCCCTAGAAAAATACTACAATGAGCAGTTCTTC. The V call is TRBV7-6, the J call TRBJ2-1; D is uncertain. CDR3 size: 16 residues. CDR1 SGHVS and CDR2 FNYEAQ come from the germline V gene. V was pared by 5 bases and J by 3 bases, with 17 bases between.

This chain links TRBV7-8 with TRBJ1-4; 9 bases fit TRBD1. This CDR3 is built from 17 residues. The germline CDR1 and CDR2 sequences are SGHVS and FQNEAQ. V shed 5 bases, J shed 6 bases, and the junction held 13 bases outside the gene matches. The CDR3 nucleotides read TGTGCCAGCAGCCGGGTTTGGGACAGGGTTGTAGATGAAAAACTGTTTTTT. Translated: CASSRVWDRVVDEKLFF.

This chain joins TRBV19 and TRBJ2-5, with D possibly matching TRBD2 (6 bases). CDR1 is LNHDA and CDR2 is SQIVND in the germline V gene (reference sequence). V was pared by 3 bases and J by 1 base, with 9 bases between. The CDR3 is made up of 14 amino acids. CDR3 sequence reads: CASSIAGTQETQYF. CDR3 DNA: TGTGCCAGTAGTATCGCGGGAACCCAAGAGACCCAGTACTTC.

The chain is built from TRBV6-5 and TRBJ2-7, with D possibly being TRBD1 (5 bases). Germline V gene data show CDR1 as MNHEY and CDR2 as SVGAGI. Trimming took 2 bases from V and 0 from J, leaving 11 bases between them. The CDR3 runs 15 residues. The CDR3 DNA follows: TGTGCCAGCAGTTACACCCCCCAGGGCTCCTACGAGCAGTACTTC. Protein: CASSYTPQGSYEQYF.

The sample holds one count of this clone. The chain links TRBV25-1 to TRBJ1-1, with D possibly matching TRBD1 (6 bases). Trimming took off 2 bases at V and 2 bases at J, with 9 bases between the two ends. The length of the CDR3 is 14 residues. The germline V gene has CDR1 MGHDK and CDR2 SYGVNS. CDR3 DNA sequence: TGTGCCAGCAGTGAACAGGGGTCAAACACTGAAGCTTTCTTT. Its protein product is CASSEQGSNTEAFF.

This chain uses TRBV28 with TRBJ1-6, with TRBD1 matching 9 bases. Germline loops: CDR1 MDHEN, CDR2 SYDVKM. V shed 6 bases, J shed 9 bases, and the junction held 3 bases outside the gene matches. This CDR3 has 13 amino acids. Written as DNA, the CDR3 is TGTGCCAGCAGCCCGACAGGGGGTTCACCCCTCCACTTT. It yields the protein CASSPTGGSPLHF.

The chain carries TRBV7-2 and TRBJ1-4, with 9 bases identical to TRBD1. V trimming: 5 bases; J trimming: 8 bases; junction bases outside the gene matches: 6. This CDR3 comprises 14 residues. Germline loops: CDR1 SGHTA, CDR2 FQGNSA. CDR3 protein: CASSPGQGWEKLFF. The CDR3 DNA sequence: TGTGCCAGCAGCCCGGGACAGGGTTGGGAAAAACTGTTTTTT.

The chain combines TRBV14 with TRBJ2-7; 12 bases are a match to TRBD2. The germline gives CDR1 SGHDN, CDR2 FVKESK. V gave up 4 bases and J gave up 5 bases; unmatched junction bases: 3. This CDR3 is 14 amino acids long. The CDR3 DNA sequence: TGTGCCAGCAGCCCTAGCGGGGGGGCAAACGAGCAGTACTTC. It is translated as CASSPSGGANEQYF.

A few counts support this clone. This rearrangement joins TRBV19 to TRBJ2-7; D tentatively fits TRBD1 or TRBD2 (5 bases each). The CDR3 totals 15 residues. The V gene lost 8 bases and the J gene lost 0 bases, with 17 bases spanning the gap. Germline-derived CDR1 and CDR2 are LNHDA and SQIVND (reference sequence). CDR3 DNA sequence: TGTGCCAGTTCCCCCGGGGCAGGTTACTCCTACGAGCAGTACTTC. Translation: CASSPGAGYSYEQYF.

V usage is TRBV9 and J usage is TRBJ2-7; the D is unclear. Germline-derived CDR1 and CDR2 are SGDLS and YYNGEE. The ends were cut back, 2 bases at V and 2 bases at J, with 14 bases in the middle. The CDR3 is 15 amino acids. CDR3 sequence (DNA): TGTGCCAGCAGCGTGGGTCTTACGTCGGCCTACGAGCAGTACTTC. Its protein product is CASSVGLTSAYEQYF.

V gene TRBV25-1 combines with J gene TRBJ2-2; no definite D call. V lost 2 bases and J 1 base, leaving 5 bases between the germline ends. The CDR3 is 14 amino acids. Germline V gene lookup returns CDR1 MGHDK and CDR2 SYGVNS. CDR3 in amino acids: CASSELENTGELFF. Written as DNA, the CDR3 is TGTGCCAGCAGTGAACTAGAGAACACCGGGGAGCTGTTTTTT.